One and the same sample provided the 31 T cell receptor beta chains below, sequenced in a study of blood T cells in healthy people across ages. Combining a sample-barcoded 5' primer with a J-beta primer mix, a second PCR ran for about 6 to 12 cycles. TCRdb ran MiXCR on the 5' RACE reads and lists one entry per CDR3 protein. This repertoire shows hundreds of thousands of distinct CDR3 sequences, 58% found once; its top ten account for roughly 34%. Sequenced sample: blood. These receptors were collected from a man between 60 and 70 years old in good health.

The chain recombines TRBV3-1 with TRBJ1-2; possible D gene TRBD1, 6 bases. The germline V gene encodes CDR1 LGHDT and CDR2 YNNKEL (reference sequence). Trimming took off 3 bases at V and 3 bases at J, with 11 bases between the two ends. The CDR3 length is 14 residues. Here the CDR3 reads CASSHLQGYYGYTF. The CDR3 nucleotides read TGTGCCAGCAGCCACCTACAGGGATACTATGGCTACACCTTC.

The V and J genes are TRBV7-2 and TRBJ1-2; a weak D match, TRBD1 (6 bases). Germline V lookup: CDR1 SGHTA, CDR2 FQGNSA. The V end lost 1 base, the J end lost 0 bases, and 12 bases lay between the germline ends. This CDR3 has 16 residues. The CDR3 bases are TGTGCCAGCAGCTTAGACAGGGTCCGCCCTAACTATGGCTACACCTTC. This codes for CASSLDRVRPNYGYTF. Drawing the rest from reference TRBV7-2 and TRBJ1-2, the complete variable domain is GAGVSQSPSNKVTEKGKDVELRCDPISGHTALYWYRQSLGQGLEFLIYFQGNSAPDKSGLPSDRFSAERTGGSVSTLTIQRTQQEDSAVYLCASSLDRVRPNYGYTFGSGTRLTVV.

This clonotype was counted between two and nine times. V usage is TRBV12-5 and J usage is TRBJ2-7; TRBD2 aligns across 11 bases. The germline V gene encodes CDR1 LGHNT and CDR2 FRNRAP. The CDR3 loop spans 17 amino acids. V was clipped by 4 bases and J by 2 bases; unmatched bases: 10. The CDR3 DNA sequence: TGTGCTAGTGGTTCCACTCAGACTAGCGGGATCCCCTACGAGCAGTACTTC. It encodes CASGSTQTSGIPYEQYF.

This clonotype showed up just once. V usage is TRBV19 and J usage is TRBJ1-1, with D unclear. CDR1 is LNHDA, CDR2 SQIVND, per germline (reference sequence). There are 13 residues in the CDR3. Trimming took 6 bases from V and 0 from J, leaving 8 bases between them. CDR3 protein: CASRRALNTEAFF. The DNA of the CDR3 is TGTGCCAGTAGGCGGGCCCTGAACACTGAAGCTTTCTTT.

This rearrangement joins TRBV2 to TRBJ2-7; 9 nucleotides align to TRBD1. Germline loops: CDR1 SNHLY, CDR2 FYNNEI. This CDR3 is built from 14 residues. V gave up 3 bases and J gave up 5 bases; unmatched junction bases: 5. The CDR3 coding sequence is TGTGCCAGCAGTGATTTCGGGACAGGGAACGAGCAGTACTTC. Translating it yields CASSDFGTGNEQYF.

This clonotype was seen a handful of times. CDR3 in amino acids: CASRQDPSSYNEQFF. The DNA of the CDR3 is TGCGCCAGCAGGCAGGACCCGAGCTCCTACAATGAGCAGTTCTTC. The chain uses TRBV5-1 and TRBJ2-1; the D is unclear. The V gene's germline CDR1 is SGHRS and CDR2 YFSETQ. The CDR3 is 15 amino acids. Trimming shortened V by 5 bases and J by 0 bases, and 12 bases separated the two germline ends. Filled out from reference TRBV5-1 and TRBJ2-1, the complete variable domain reads KAGVTQTPRYLIKTRGQQVTLSCSPISGHRSVSWYQQTPGQGLQFLFEYFSETQRNKGNFPGRFSGRQFSNSRSEMNVSTLELGDSALYLCASRQDPSSYNEQFFGPGTRLTVL.

In the case of this clonotype: Being one base from a much bigger clone, this may be a read error. The chain couples TRBV5-1 to TRBJ2-6; 11 nucleotides line up with TRBD2. Germline V CDR1 and CDR2: SGHRS, YFSETQ. The CDR3 spans 16 residues. DNA of the CDR3: TGCGCCGGCAGCTTAGGAAATAGCGGGGGGGCCGACGTCCTGACTTTC. Translation: CAGSLGNSGGADVLTF.

The chain couples TRBV5-4 to TRBJ1-4; D gene unclear. Germline loops: CDR1 SGHNT, CDR2 YYREEE (reference sequence). Between the trimmed V and J ends, which lost 0 bases and 7 bases, there was a span of 16 bases. The CDR3 is 16 amino acids. The CDR3 nucleotides read TGTGCCAGCAGCTTGGCCGGACCAGCTGTAAGTGAAAAACTGTTTTTT. This codes for CASSLAGPAVSEKLFF.

The genes are TRBV6-5 and TRBJ1-5; TRBD1 is a possible D gene (6 bases). The ends were cut back, 6 bases at V and 3 bases at J, with 15 bases in the middle. Germline lookup yields CDR1 MNHEY and CDR2 SVGAGI. This CDR3 region has 15 residues. The CDR3 DNA reads TGTGCCAGCAGGAAATCTGGGGGCCCCAATCAGCCCCAGCATTTT. Translated: CASRKSGGPNQPQHF.

This clonotype occurred a few times. V is TRBV6-1 and J is TRBJ1-4, with 7 bases lining up with TRBD1. Germline V gives CDR1 MNHNS, CDR2 SASEGT. V dropped 1 base and J dropped 7; count of bases not matched to a gene: 3. The CDR3 has 14 residues. This CDR3 is CASSEGGGIEKLFF. In DNA form, the CDR3 reads TGTGCCAGCAGTGAAGGAGGGGGCATTGAAAAACTGTTTTTT.

V is TRBV7-9 and J is TRBJ2-1, with D tentatively TRBD2 (5 bases). Trimming left V 1 base short and J 2 bases short, with 6 bases between. Looked up from germline, CDR1 is SEHNR and CDR2 is FQNEAQ (reference sequence). There are 14 residues in the CDR3. CDR3: CASSLEGAYNEQFF. DNA for the CDR3: TGTGCCAGCAGCTTAGAGGGAGCCTACAATGAGCAGTTCTTC.

This clonotype was observed a single time. The CDR3 sequence: CASAGGQSTDTQYF. CDR3 DNA sequence: TGCGCCAGTGCGGGGGGCCAGAGCACAGATACGCAGTATTTT. V is TRBV5-1 and J is TRBJ2-3; 8 bases are a match to TRBD2. The V gene's germline CDR1 is SGHRS and CDR2 YFSETQ. J was trimmed by 0 bases and V by 8 bases; bases with no gene match: 5. This CDR3 contains 14 residues.

The V gene is TRBV6-1, the J gene TRBJ2-3; tentatively, D is TRBD2 (6 bases). V was cut by 6 bases and J by 2 bases, with 12 bases left in between. Germline V gives CDR1 MNHNS, CDR2 SASEGT. The CDR3 is made up of 14 amino acids. The CDR3 region has the DNA TGTGCCAGCAGACCGGGACTCGACACAGATACGCAGTATTTT. Protein product: CASRPGLDTDTQYF.

The CDR3 protein is CASRVAGARTDTQYF. Written as DNA, the CDR3 is TGTGCCAGCAGAGTAGCAGGGGCCCGCACAGATACGCAGTATTTT. The rearrangement links TRBV12-3 or TRBV12-4 to TRBJ2-3, with a weak D call TRBD1 (6 bases). The CDR3 has 15 residues. Trimming stripped 6 bases from V and 1 base from J, with 14 bases between.

The table lists this clonotype with a few counts. Here the CDR3 DNA reads TGTGCCAGCAGCCGCATTACAGGGGCAGAGCAGTTCTTC. Its protein is CASSRITGAEQFF. The chain has TRBV3-1 and TRBJ2-1, with 7 bases matching TRBD1. The length of the CDR3 is 13 residues. In germline, CDR1 is LGHDT, CDR2 YNNKEL (reference sequence). The V segment lost 4 bases and the J segment 10 bases; nucleotides outside the gene matches: 7.

This chain connects TRBV7-9 to TRBJ1-2, with 9 bases that match TRBD1. The V gene end was trimmed by 5 bases and the J gene end by 3 bases; junction bases not matched to a gene: 10. The germline V gene has CDR1 SEHNR and CDR2 FQNEAQ (reference sequence). CDR3 length: 16 residues. The CDR3 coding sequence is TGTGCCAGCAGCCCCTACCGGGACAGGGCTCACTATGGCTACACCTTC. Translation: CASSPYRDRAHYGYTF.

This sequence joins TRBV24-1 and TRBJ2-7; D unresolved. The J call may be faulty, since TRBJ2-5 better matches the DNA end. From germline, CDR1 is KGHDR and CDR2 SFDVKD. CDR3 length: 13 residues. The CDR3 DNA reads as TGTGCCACCAGTGATCAGTTCCGGGAGACCCAGTACTTC. This codes for CATSDQFRETQYF.

The chain carries TRBV20-1 and TRBJ1-1, with D uncertain. CDR3 length: 13 residues. CDR1 DFQATT and CDR2 SNEGSKA come from the germline V gene (reference sequence). V dropped 6 bases and J dropped 0 bases, with 11 bases sitting between them. CDR3 sequence (DNA): TGCAGTGCCCTGACCCACCTGAACACTGAAGCTTTCTTT. Amino acid sequence: CSALTHLNTEAFF.

The chain employs TRBV6-1 and TRBJ1-1, with unresolved D. CDR1 is MNHNS and CDR2 is SASEGT in the germline V gene. The germline V and J ends were trimmed by 5 bases and 4 bases, with 14 bases remaining between them. This CDR3 has 14 residues. DNA for the CDR3: TGTGCCAGCAGTTTAGTCCCTGAGGGCACTGAAGCTTTCTTT. Its protein is CASSLVPEGTEAFF.

This chain's CDR3 is CASGGGAQDTQYF. DNA of the CDR3: TGCGCCAGCGGCGGGGGGGCGCAAGATACGCAGTATTTT. V is TRBV5-1 and J is TRBJ2-3; 9 positions agree with TRBD2. The CDR3 is made up of 13 amino acids. J lost 5 bases, V lost 7 bases, and 5 bases had no gene match. The germline V gene encodes CDR1 SGHRS and CDR2 YFSETQ.

The V and J genes are TRBV20-1 and TRBJ1-5; D gene uncertain. From germline, CDR1 is DFQATT and CDR2 SNEGSKA (reference sequence). This CDR3 region has 15 residues. The germline V and J ends were trimmed by 5 bases and 0 bases, with 14 bases remaining between them. The CDR3 DNA is TGCAGTGCTGGCGAGCAACCCTATAGCAATCAGCCCCAGCATTTT. Its translation is CSAGEQPYSNQPQHF.

This clonotype was counted only a few times. The chain is built from TRBV5-1 and TRBJ2-4; D is undetermined. Germline V gene lookup returns CDR1 SGHRS and CDR2 YFSETQ. The CDR3 has 14 residues. The germline V and J ends were trimmed by 0 bases and 11 bases, with 15 bases remaining between them. The CDR3 bases are TGCGCCAGCAGCTTGGGCGCGGTCGAAGGAGTTCAGTACTTC. Its translation: CASSLGAVEGVQYF.

This clonotype was seen a few times. V is TRBV29-1 and J is TRBJ1-1, with D possibly TRBD1 on 5 matching bases. With 4 bases removed from V and 1 base from J, the gap between germline ends came to 7 bases. CDR3 length equals 12 residues. CDR1 and CDR2 from the germline V gene are SQVTM and ANQGSEA. Written as DNA, the CDR3 is TGCAGCGTTGGGCAGGGGAACACTGAAGCTTTCTTT. This sequence encodes CSVGQGNTEAFF.

The V and J genes are TRBV3-1 and TRBJ2-1; perhaps TRBD1 as D (5 bases). This CDR3 is built from 15 residues. Germline V CDR1 and CDR2: LGHDT, YNNKEL (reference sequence). With 1 base removed from V and 7 bases from J, the gap between germline ends came to 14 bases. Here the CDR3 reads CASSQGRRGRNEQFF. The CDR3 DNA is TGTGCCAGCAGCCAAGGTAGAAGGGGCCGGAATGAGCAGTTCTTC.

The rearrangement joins TRBV7-6 to TRBJ2-3; the D is unclear. The CDR3 has 13 amino acids. V dropped 5 bases and J dropped 3 bases, with 9 bases sitting between them. The germline V gene encodes CDR1 SGHVS and CDR2 FNYEAQ. The CDR3 reads CASSVYVTDTQYF. The CDR3 bases are TGTGCCAGCAGCGTATACGTGACAGATACGCAGTATTTT.

This clonotype was counted at least ten times. The chain couples TRBV5-1 to TRBJ2-1, with D perhaps matching TRBD2 (6 bases). Trimming removed 7 bases at V and 0 bases at J, with 14 bases between. This CDR3 has 15 amino acids. The germline CDR1 and CDR2 sequences are SGHRS and YFSETQ. The CDR3 sequence is CASSLGGTSYNEQFF. The CDR3 DNA reads as TGCGCCAGCTCCCTCGGGGGAACCTCCTACAATGAGCAGTTCTTC.

Only a few counts were recorded for this clonotype. The chain uses TRBV6-1 and TRBJ2-5; the match to TRBD1 covers 7 bases. The CDR3 runs 16 residues. CDR1 and CDR2 (germline): MNHNS, SASEGT. With V trimmed by 2 bases and J by 4 bases, 10 bases remained unmatched. CDR3 in DNA: TGTGCCAGCAGTGAAACGACAGGGATAGGGGGAGAGACCCAGTACTTC. It specifies CASSETTGIGGETQYF.

There are a few counts of this clonotype. This rearrangement joins TRBV7-2 to TRBJ2-3; D gene ambiguous. Germline V gives CDR1 SGHTA, CDR2 FQGNSA. Between the trimmed V and J ends, which lost 2 bases and 0 bases, there was a span of 9 bases. CDR3 length: 15 amino acids. CDR3 loop: CASSLQLGSTDTQYF. CDR3 coding DNA: TGTGCCAGCAGCTTACAGCTCGGGAGCACAGATACGCAGTATTTT. The whole variable domain, filled in from reference TRBV7-2 and TRBJ2-3, reads GAGVSQSPSNKVTEKGKDVELRCDPISGHTALYWYRQSLGQGLEFLIYFQGNSAPDKSGLPSDRFSAERTGGSVSTLTIQRTQQEDSAVYLCASSLQLGSTDTQYFGPGTRLTVL.

The chain employs TRBV5-1 and TRBJ1-4, with D tentatively TRBD1 (5 bases). Per the germline V gene, CDR1 is SGHRS and CDR2 is YFSETQ. CDR3 size: 12 residues. The V gene lost 3 bases and the J gene lost 7 bases, with 7 bases spanning the gap. CDR3 region: CASSWDFEKLFF. CDR3 DNA sequence: TGCGCCAGCAGCTGGGACTTTGAAAAACTGTTTTTT.

The rearrangement joins TRBV7-8 to TRBJ2-7, with 8 nucleotides matching TRBD1. With V trimmed by 5 bases and J by 7 bases, 16 bases remained unmatched. The CDR3 is made up of 16 amino acids. Germline V gene data show CDR1 as SGHVS and CDR2 as FQNEAQ. The CDR3 nucleotides are TGTGCCAGCAGCCCCGGAGTATTGACAGGGGCGGGGGAGCAGTACTTC. Encoded protein: CASSPGVLTGAGEQYF.

The CDR3 is CASSGTGDNEKLFF. DNA for the CDR3: TGTGCCAGCAGCGGGACAGGGGATAATGAAAAACTGTTTTTT. The chain employs TRBV5-5 and TRBJ1-4; TRBD1 matches 10 bases. Germline CDR1 reads SGHKS; CDR2 reads YYEKEE (reference sequence). J gave up 4 bases and V 4 bases, and 1 base lay outside the gene matches. This CDR3 has 14 amino acids.